The TCR beta chain described here comes from a study of cytomegalovirus exposure and HLA in healthy donors. In the study overall: From HLA-typed donors, an early data release held approximately 85 million unique TCRs.

PCR amplification relied on 60 Vbeta primers (plus 13 Jbeta primers). Method: immunoSEQ multiplex PCR; TCRdb's copy keeps in-frame clones and lacks some. The profile shows approximately 150,000 clones, over 60% of them singletons. Details on this clone: The antigen remains unidentified.

Germline V gene sequence: CDR1 SGHDT, CDR2 YYEEEE. Trimming took off 4 bases at V and 2 bases at J, with 25 bases between the two ends. CDR3 length equals 18 residues. Study-wide results and caveats: Some TCR beta chains (roughly 150 of them) were listed as cytomegalovirus-associated. The dataset shows that most TCR sequences were rare, while some public TCRs occurred in many donors. Productive status was seen about 90% or about 30% of the time for most TCR beta V segments in an earlier analysis.

The clonotype comes from a woman aged 55-69 years in good health and CMV-seronegative. The sequenced material came from PBMCs. The chain combines TRBV5-6 with TRBJ2-7; a weak D match, TRBD1 (5 bases). The DNA of the CDR3 is TGTGCCAGCAGCCTTCCCCTGAACACCGCCCAAGGGGCCTACGAGCAGTACTTC. As protein: CASSLPLNTAQGAYEQYF.